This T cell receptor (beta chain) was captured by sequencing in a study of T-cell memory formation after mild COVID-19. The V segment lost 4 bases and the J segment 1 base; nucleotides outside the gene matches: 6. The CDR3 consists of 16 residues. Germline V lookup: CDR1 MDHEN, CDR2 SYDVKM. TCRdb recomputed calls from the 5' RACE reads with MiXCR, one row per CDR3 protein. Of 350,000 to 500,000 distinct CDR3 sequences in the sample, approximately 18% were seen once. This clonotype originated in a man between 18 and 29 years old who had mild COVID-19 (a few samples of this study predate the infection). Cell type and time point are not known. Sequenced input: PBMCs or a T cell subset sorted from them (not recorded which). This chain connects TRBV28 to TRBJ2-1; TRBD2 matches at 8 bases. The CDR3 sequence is CASSSLPGGSYNEQFF. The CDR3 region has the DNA TGTGCCAGCAGTTCCCTACCGGGGGGGTCCTACAATGAGCAGTTCTTC.